The 10 T cell receptor beta chains reported below all come from one sample, sequenced in a study of CD8+CD57+ T cells in acquired aplastic anemia. Genomic DNA constituted the template upon which TCR beta VDJ and CDR3 profiling was performed. TCRdb re-analysed the reads in MiXCR, keeping a single row per CDR3 protein. The sample has over 150,000 distinct CDR3 sequences, around 45% seen once; the top ten hold approximately 1%. Sequencing was performed on sorted CD4+, CD8+, or CD8+CD57+ T cells (not recorded which) from PBMCs. The receptors come from a human donor in good health.

This clonotype has more than one count but fewer than ten. V is TRBV28 and J is TRBJ1-1; maybe TRBD1 (6 bases). The CDR3 totals 12 residues. Germline-derived CDR1 and CDR2 are MDHEN and SYDVKM. V gave up 6 bases and J gave up 10 bases, with 15 bases separating them. For the CDR3, the DNA is TGTGCCAGCAGCCCTATGAGGGGGGGAGCTTTCTTT. The encoded protein is CASSPMRGGAFF.

The chain has TRBV20-1 and TRBJ2-1; TRBD2 aligns across 10 bases. Germline CDR1 and CDR2: DFQATT and SNEGSKA (reference sequence). The CDR3 spans 14 residues. J was trimmed by 4 bases and V by 6 bases; bases with no gene match: 6. For the CDR3, the DNA is TGCAGTGCCAAAGGACTAGCGGCGTACAATGAGCAGTTCTTC. Residues: CSAKGLAAYNEQFF.

This clonotype was observed many times. J is TRBJ2-7 and V is TRBV10-3, with D perhaps being TRBD1 or TRBD2 (6 bases each). Per germline, CDR1 ENHRY and CDR2 SYGVKD. The CDR3 contains 19 residues. The V and J ends lost 1 base and 5 bases respectively, with 27 bases between them. The CDR3 nucleotides read TGTGCCATCAGTGAGTATGGGGGGCTTAGACTCACCCACGACGACGAGCAGTACTTC. This sequence encodes CAISEYGGLRLTHDDEQYF.

This chain connects TRBV10-3 to TRBJ1-2; D not certain. The CDR3 is 12 residues long. CDR1 is ENHRY, CDR2 SYGVKD, per germline. V lost 2 bases and J lost 8, with 9 bases in between. CDR3 in DNA: TGTGCCATCAGTGAGGATACCGCAGGCTACACCTTC. As protein: CAISEDTAGYTF.

The gene calls are TRBV13 and TRBJ2-5, with a tentative D call TRBD2 (5 bases). The CDR3 has 15 amino acids. Trimming cost V 3 bases and J 3 bases, with 14 bases left between them. The germline V gene has CDR1 PRHDT and CDR2 FYEKMQ (reference sequence). The CDR3 reads CASSFGGLNEETQYF. The CDR3 DNA reads TGTGCCAGCAGCTTCGGTGGACTTAACGAAGAGACCCAGTACTTC.

The rearrangement joins TRBV24-1 to TRBJ1-1; 8 positions match TRBD1. Germline-derived CDR1 and CDR2 are KGHDR and SFDVKD. The CDR3 consists of 13 residues. J gave up 12 bases and V 3 bases, and 8 bases lay outside the gene matches. The CDR3 sequence: CATSDSRQGTTFF. The DNA for the CDR3 is TGTGCCACCAGTGATAGCCGACAGGGGACAACTTTCTTT.

The rearrangement uses TRBV5-4 and TRBJ2-5; 8 nucleotides line up with TRBD2. V lost 1 base and J lost 10; bases outside the gene matches: 6. Germline CDR1 SGHNT, CDR2 YYREEE (reference sequence). The CDR3 sequence is 13 residues long. The CDR3 DNA is TGTGCCAGCAGCTTGAGGCTAGCGGGTAACCAGTACTTC. It yields the protein CASSLRLAGNQYF.

Regarding this clonotype: Just one base apart from a much larger clone, this may be a read error. The rearrangement uses TRBV5-6 and TRBJ1-1, with TRBD1 matching 7 bases. Germline-derived CDR1 and CDR2 are SGHDT and YYEEEE. The CDR3 has 14 amino acids. J gave up 1 base and V 7 bases, and 7 bases lay outside the gene matches. The CDR3 coding sequence is TGTGCCAGCGGCCCGGACAGGAGGAACACTGAAGCTTTCTTT. Translated: CASGPDRRNTEAFF.

Note on this clonotype: The junction shows a germline mismatch at one end, possibly a read error. The rearrangement joins TRBV20-1 to TRBJ2-7; 8 bases are a match to TRBD2. Germline V gene sequence: CDR1 DFQATT, CDR2 SNEGSKA (reference sequence). The length of the CDR3 is 15 residues. CDR3 sequence: CGAKSPGLGFYEQYF. The CDR3 DNA follows: TGCGGTGCGAAGAGCCCGGGACTAGGATTCTACGAGCAGTACTTC.

CDR3 protein: CASSSHSYEQYF. The CDR3 nucleotides read TGTGCCAGCAGTTCACATAGCTACGAGCAGTACTTC. This chain connects TRBV12-3 or TRBV12-4 to TRBJ2-7; D is unclear. The CDR3 has 12 amino acids. V was pared by 4 bases and J by 3 bases, with 7 bases between.